Below, 12 T cell receptor beta chains from the same sample are listed, as sequenced in a study of cytomegalovirus exposure and HLA in healthy donors. Vbeta (60) and Jbeta (13) primers were used in the PCR. Measured with immunoSEQ multiplex PCR; TCRdb has only the in-frame clones, and not every one. The profile shows under 150,000 clones, more than 75% of them singletons. Sequencing was performed on PBMCs. Receptor source: a woman in her forties in good health and CMV-seropositive.

As concerns this clone: A read error may account for a junction end that differs from germline. The CDR3 DNA is TGTGCCAGCAGCTTAGCGCGCACTCAATCATCCTACGGGCAGTACTTC. Amino acid sequence: CASSLARTQSSYGQYF. This chain links TRBV7-8 with TRBJ2-7; D unresolved. From germline, CDR1 is SGHVS and CDR2 FQNEAQ. There are 16 residues in the CDR3.

The chain uses TRBV7-3 and TRBJ2-3; D ambiguous. Trimming pared 2 bases from V and 2 bases from J, leaving 8 bases between. The germline V gene encodes CDR1 SGHTA and CDR2 FQGTGA. This CDR3 comprises 14 residues. The CDR3 DNA reads as TGTGCCAGCAGCTTATACGGTTTCACAGATACGCAGTATTTT. Amino acid sequence: CASSLYGFTDTQYF.

The chain has TRBV15 and TRBJ2-7, with D tentatively TRBD2 (6 bases). The length of the CDR3 is 15 residues. Germline V gives CDR1 LNHNV, CDR2 YYDKDF (reference sequence). V gave up 3 bases and J gave up 0 bases, with 12 bases separating them. The CDR3, as DNA: TGTGCCACCAGCAGCCAGTTGGGACTCTCCTACGAGCAGTACTTC. Encoded protein: CATSSQLGLSYEQYF.

The gene calls are TRBV7-8 and TRBJ2-1; D not certain. The V end lost 0 bases, the J end lost 13 bases, and 25 bases lay between the germline ends. The CDR3 extends over 17 amino acids. Per germline, CDR1 SGHVS and CDR2 FQNEAQ. CDR3 DNA: TGTGCCAGCAGCTTAGCGGTCGGTAGAGGTACTGCTACGGAACAGTTCTTC. It translates to CASSLAVGRGTATEQFF.

The J gene is TRBJ2-7, the V gene TRBV10-3; D ambiguous. The CDR3 covers 13 residues. V was clipped by 0 bases and J by 7 bases, with 10 bases between them. Germline V lookup: CDR1 ENHRY, CDR2 SYGVKD. This CDR3 is CAISESGKSEQYF. The CDR3 DNA is TGTGCCATCAGTGAGTCTGGCAAATCAGAGCAGTACTTC.

This clone has only one observation. This chain joins TRBV18 and TRBJ2-5; 7 positions match TRBD1. The length of the CDR3 is 17 residues. CDR1 and CDR2 from the germline V gene are KGHSH and LQKENI. Trimming took 4 bases from V and 5 from J; bases not matched to a gene: 16. The CDR3 coding sequence is TGTGCCAGCTCACGGAACGACGGGACAGTTAATTTGGAGACCCAGTACTTC. Protein: CASSRNDGTVNLETQYF.

In this sample, this clone turned up a few times. This sequence joins TRBV19 and TRBJ2-7; D possibly corresponds to TRBD2 (5 bases). V lost 6 bases and J 6 bases, leaving 15 bases between the germline ends. CDR3 length: 13 residues. The germline V gene encodes CDR1 LNHDA and CDR2 SQIVND (reference sequence). In DNA form, the CDR3 reads TGTGCCAGTAGCGGCGGAGGCCTCGGCGAGCAGTACTTC. Protein: CASSGGGLGEQYF.

This chain links TRBV6-1 with TRBJ2-1; a possible D gene is TRBD2 (5 bases). The CDR3 is 15 amino acids. With 3 bases removed from V and 7 bases from J, the gap between germline ends came to 16 bases. In germline, CDR1 is MNHNS, CDR2 SASEGT. Here the CDR3 DNA reads TGTGCCAGCAGTGACTGGCTAGCCGTCCTTAATGAGCAGTTCTTC. Translation gives CASSDWLAVLNEQFF.

This sequence joins TRBV27 and TRBJ2-3, with D possibly being TRBD2 (6 bases). The germline V and J ends were trimmed by 4 bases and 0 bases, with 11 bases remaining between them. The CDR3 length is 15 residues. Looked up from germline, CDR1 is MNHEY and CDR2 is SMNVEV (reference sequence). The CDR3 spells CASSSKGLSTDTQYF. The CDR3 coding sequence is TGTGCCAGCAGTTCTAAGGGACTCAGCACAGATACGCAGTATTTT.

This chain links TRBV28 with TRBJ2-5; 8 bases fit TRBD1. The CDR3 contains 16 residues. The germline gives CDR1 MDHEN, CDR2 SYDVKM. The trim removed 5 bases at V and 2 bases at J, leaving 10 bases unmatched. CDR3 bases: TGTGCCAGCAGTCCTCTGGAACGGACAGGGCAAGAGACCCAGTACTTC. Its protein product is CASSPLERTGQETQYF.

The chain recombines TRBV27 with TRBJ2-7; tentative D call: TRBD1 (6 bases). The CDR3 has 15 amino acids. The V gene's germline CDR1 is MNHEY and CDR2 SMNVEV (reference sequence). With 6 bases removed from V and 2 bases from J, the gap between germline ends came to 17 bases. Here the CDR3 DNA reads TGTGCCAGCAGGGGTCAAGGGACAAATACCTACGAGCAGTACTTC. This translates into CASRGQGTNTYEQYF.

This clone appeared once. V usage is TRBV4-2 and J usage is TRBJ2-1; TRBD2 agrees at 14 bases. In germline, CDR1 is LGHNA, CDR2 YNFKEQ. J was trimmed by 5 bases and V by 4 bases; bases with no gene match: 1. The CDR3 length is 15 residues. The CDR3 is CASSPGLAGDNEQFF. Written as DNA, the CDR3 is TGTGCCAGCAGCCCGGGACTAGCGGGAGACAATGAGCAGTTCTTC.